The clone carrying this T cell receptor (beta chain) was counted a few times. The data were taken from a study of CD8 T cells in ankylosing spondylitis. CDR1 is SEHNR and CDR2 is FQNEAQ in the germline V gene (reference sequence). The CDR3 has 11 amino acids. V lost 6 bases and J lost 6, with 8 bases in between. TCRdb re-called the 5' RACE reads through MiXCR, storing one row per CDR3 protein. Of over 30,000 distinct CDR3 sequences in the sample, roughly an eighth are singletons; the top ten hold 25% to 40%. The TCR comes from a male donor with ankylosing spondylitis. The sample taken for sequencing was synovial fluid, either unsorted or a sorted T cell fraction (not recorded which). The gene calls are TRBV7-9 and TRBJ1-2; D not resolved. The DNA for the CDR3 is TGTGCCAGCAGTTTCCCGGATGGCTACACCTTC. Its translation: CASSFPDGYTF.